Following are 31 T cell receptor beta chains from one sample sequenced in a study of identical twins. A single record per CDR3 protein comes from TCRdb applying MiXCR to the 5' RACE reads. The repertoire holds around 570,000 distinct CDR3 sequences, approximately 10% seen once, with more than 2.5% in the top ten. These data also formed part of another study, on yellow fever vaccine responses in identical twins.

Material: PBMCs. Receptors originate from a woman aged 18-29 years in good health.

This clonotype was seen repeatedly, ten times or more. The chain has TRBV29-1 and TRBJ2-7; 9 nucleotides align to TRBD1. The CDR3 runs to 14 residues. Germline CDR1 and CDR2: SQVTM and ANQGSEA. The V segment lost 4 bases and the J segment 1 base; nucleotides outside the gene matches: 5. CDR3 sequence (DNA): TGCAGCGTTGGAGGGACAGGGCTTTCCTACGAGCAGTACTTC. Translating gives CSVGGTGLSYEQYF.

This clonotype occurred many times. The chain joins TRBV6-2 or TRBV6-3 to TRBJ2-7; D remains ambiguous. Germline-derived CDR1 and CDR2 are MNHEY and SVGEGT. V was clipped by 6 bases and J by 7 bases, with 10 bases between them. The CDR3 totals 11 residues. CDR3: CASSRVGEQYF. The CDR3 DNA follows: TGTGCCAGCAGCCGCGTTGGAGAGCAGTACTTC.

This clonotype occurred many times. The rearrangement joins TRBV20-1 to TRBJ2-7; TRBD2 agrees at 10 bases. Germline CDR1 reads DFQATT; CDR2 reads SNEGSKA (reference sequence). The CDR3 sequence is 17 residues long. Unmatched junction bases numbered 9, after V lost 0 bases and J lost 1 base. CDR3 sequence: CSARDPGPSGSSYEQYF. CDR3 coding DNA: TGCAGTGCTAGAGACCCGGGACCTAGCGGGAGTTCCTACGAGCAGTACTTC.

The J gene is TRBJ2-6, the V gene TRBV11-2, with 8 bases matching TRBD2. V lost 1 base to trimming and J lost 0 bases; unmatched junction nucleotides: 5. This CDR3 region has 18 residues. Per germline, CDR1 SGHAT and CDR2 FQNNGV. The CDR3 DNA reads as TGTGCCAGCAGCTTAGGGGTAGCGGGACCCTCTGGGGCCAACGTCCTGACTTTC. Protein: CASSLGVAGPSGANVLTF. The full variable domain, its missing parts supplied by reference TRBV11-2 and TRBJ2-6, is EAGVAQSPRYKIIEKRQSVAFWCNPISGHATLYWYQQILGQGPKLLIQFQNNGVVDDSQLPKDRFSAERLKGVDSTLKIQPAKLEDSAVYLCASSLGVAGPSGANVLTFGAGSRLTVL.

The V and J genes are TRBV11-2 and TRBJ2-5; TRBD1 aligns across 8 bases. CDR1 and CDR2 (germline): SGHAT, FQNNGV. V lost 5 bases, J lost 2 bases, and 7 bases stayed unmatched. The CDR3 contains 15 residues. The CDR3 here is CASSPGQALQETQYF. DNA of the CDR3: TGTGCCAGCAGCCCGGGACAGGCCCTACAAGAGACCCAGTACTTC.

This clonotype was detected many times. The chain has TRBV10-3 and TRBJ2-2; possibly TRBD1 or TRBD2 for D (5 bases each). V was clipped by 8 bases and J by 1 base, with 11 bases between them. From germline, CDR1 is ENHRY and CDR2 SYGVKD. The CDR3 sequence is 14 residues long. CDR3 nucleotide sequence: TGTGCCATCCCCAGGGAGTGGAACACCGGGGAGCTGTTTTTT. This sequence encodes CAIPREWNTGELFF.

This clonotype was detected only a few times. V and J are TRBV7-8 and TRBJ2-1, with 9 bases fitting TRBD2. V gave up 6 bases and J gave up 5 bases; unmatched junction bases: 11. CDR1 is SGHVS, CDR2 FQNEAQ, per germline. The CDR3 spans 16 residues. CDR3 loop: CASRVAGGPPNNEQFF. For the CDR3, the DNA is TGTGCCAGCAGAGTTGCGGGGGGGCCTCCGAACAATGAGCAGTTCTTC.

This chain links TRBV7-9 with TRBJ2-1; no firm D call. Between the trimmed V and J ends, which lost 5 bases and 0 bases, there was a span of 11 bases. The CDR3 contains 15 residues. Germline V gene lookup returns CDR1 SEHNR and CDR2 FQNEAQ (reference sequence). The chain's CDR3 is CASSARMSSYNEQFF. The CDR3, as DNA: TGTGCCAGCAGCGCCCGGATGAGCTCCTACAATGAGCAGTTCTTC.

The table lists this clonotype with a few counts. This rearrangement joins TRBV24-1 to TRBJ2-7; 8 bases are shared with TRBD1. Germline V gene lookup returns CDR1 KGHDR and CDR2 SFDVKD. With V trimmed by 7 bases and J by 5 bases, 3 bases remained unmatched. There are 12 residues in the CDR3. CDR3 sequence (DNA): TGTGCCACCAGCCAGGGGGCCCACGAGCAGTACTTC. Translation gives CATSQGAHEQYF.

This clonotype has a handful of counts. The gene calls are TRBV12-3 or TRBV12-4 and TRBJ1-6; D is uncertain. The germline V and J ends were trimmed by 6 bases and 3 bases, with 12 bases remaining between them. There are 15 residues in the CDR3. The CDR3 coding sequence is TGTGCCAGCAGGCCGACACGGAACTATAATTCACCCCTCCACTTT. It encodes CASRPTRNYNSPLHF.

This clonotype occurred many times. This rearrangement joins TRBV4-3 to TRBJ2-7; no clear D gene. The CDR3 extends over 15 amino acids. Deletions cut 1 base from V and 2 bases from J, with 12 bases between. Germline assignment: CDR1 LGHNA and CDR2 YSLEER. The CDR3 loop is CASSQGLGRAYEQYF. The DNA of the CDR3 is TGCGCCAGCAGCCAAGGTTTGGGAAGGGCCTACGAGCAGTACTTC.

The chain employs TRBV28 and TRBJ2-3; 8 bases map to TRBD1. Per germline, CDR1 MDHEN and CDR2 SYDVKM. The ends lost 2 bases at V and 2 bases at J; junction bases unmatched: 12. The CDR3 consists of 18 residues. CDR3 sequence reads: CASSLGQGFWEHTDTQYF. The CDR3, as DNA: TGTGCCAGCAGTTTAGGACAGGGTTTCTGGGAGCACACAGATACGCAGTATTTT. The full variable domain, in which reference TRBV28 and TRBJ2-3 provide the parts outside the CDR3, is DVKVTQSSRYLVKRTGEKVFLECVQDMDHENMFWYRQDPGLGLRLIYFSYDVKMKEKGDIPEGYSVSREKKERFSLILESASTNQTSMYLCASSLGQGFWEHTDTQYFGPGTRLTVL.

The chain joins TRBV29-1 to TRBJ2-3; D ambiguous. V was trimmed by 5 bases and J by 1 base, leaving 7 bases between them. The CDR3 spans 12 residues. Germline V lookup: CDR1 SQVTM, CDR2 ANQGSEA. The DNA of the CDR3 is TGCAGCGTTAAGGAAGGCACAGATACGCAGTATTTT. Amino acids: CSVKEGTDTQYF.

CDR3 region: CASEIGTIFYEQYF. In DNA, the CDR3 is TGTGCCAGCGAAATAGGGACTATTTTCTACGAGCAGTACTTC. The rearrangement uses TRBV2 and TRBJ2-7, with 7 bases aligning to TRBD2. The germline V gene has CDR1 SNHLY and CDR2 FYNNEI. Unmatched junction bases numbered 10, after V lost 8 bases and J lost 3 bases. This CDR3 has 14 residues.

This clonotype was seen repeatedly, ten times or more. The rearrangement joins TRBV7-2 to TRBJ2-5, with D hard to call. This CDR3 region has 13 residues. The germline V gene encodes CDR1 SGHTA and CDR2 FQGNSA. Trimming removed 1 base at V and 7 bases at J, with 10 bases between. The DNA of the CDR3 is TGTGCCAGCAGCTTAGAACGGGTCGGGACCCAGTACTTC. Translation: CASSLERVGTQYF.

This clonotype was found a few times. The CDR3, as DNA: TGTGCCAGCAGCCAAATCATTGGAGAAAGGGCAGATACGCAGTATTTT. Translated, it gives CASSQIIGERADTQYF. This chain connects TRBV3-1 to TRBJ2-3; D is unresolved. CDR3 length equals 16 residues. Trimming took 2 bases from V and 4 from J, leaving 16 bases between them. Germline CDR1 is LGHDT and CDR2 is YNNKEL (reference sequence).

This chain links TRBV7-2 with TRBJ2-4; perhaps TRBD2 as D (6 bases). The CDR3 spans 17 residues. Trimming pared 6 bases from V and 0 bases from J, leaving 18 bases between. The germline gives CDR1 SGHTA, CDR2 FQGNSA. Written as DNA, the CDR3 is TGTGCCAGCAGTCGCCCCCCGGGACTCTTAGCCAAAAACATTCAGTACTTC. It encodes CASSRPPGLLAKNIQYF. Filled out from reference TRBV7-2 and TRBJ2-4, the complete variable domain reads GAGVSQSPSNKVTEKGKDVELRCDPISGHTALYWYRQSLGQGLEFLIYFQGNSAPDKSGLPSDRFSAERTGGSVSTLTIQRTQQEDSAVYLCASSRPPGLLAKNIQYFGAGTRLSVL.

This chain's CDR3 is CASTMDINGGEQFF. The CDR3 DNA reads TGTGCCAGCACTATGGACATTAACGGGGGAGAGCAGTTCTTC. The chain combines TRBV12-3 or TRBV12-4 with TRBJ2-1; D possibly corresponds to TRBD2 (6 bases). Trimming removed 7 bases at V and 10 bases at J, with 20 bases between. This CDR3 region has 14 residues.

This clonotype was recorded at least ten times. V usage is TRBV20-1 and J usage is TRBJ2-3; tentatively, D is TRBD2 (5 bases). V dropped 7 bases and J dropped 0 bases, with 11 bases sitting between them. This CDR3 contains 13 residues. Germline assignment: CDR1 DFQATT and CDR2 SNEGSKA (reference sequence). CDR3 protein: CSVDSASTDTQYF. The CDR3 DNA sequence: TGCAGTGTTGATAGCGCCAGCACAGATACGCAGTATTTT.

Only a few counts were recorded for this clonotype. The rearrangement joins TRBV6-2 or TRBV6-3 to TRBJ2-1; no definite D call. The germline V and J ends were trimmed by 4 bases and 5 bases, with 18 bases remaining between them. This CDR3 is 16 amino acids long. CDR1 and CDR2 (germline): MNHEY, SVGEGT. CDR3 DNA sequence: TGTGCCAGCAGTTCGTTAAGATTGGAAACTGACAATGAGCAGTTCTTC. Protein sequence: CASSSLRLETDNEQFF.

The chain links TRBV7-2 to TRBJ2-5; D may be TRBD2 (6 bases). Germline V lookup: CDR1 SGHTA, CDR2 FQGNSA. The length of the CDR3 is 14 residues. Trimming removed 5 bases at V and 5 bases at J, with 15 bases between. DNA for the CDR3: TGTGCCAGCAGCACCGGGACTGACGGGGAGACCCAGTACTTC. The encoded protein is CASSTGTDGETQYF.

This chain uses TRBV7-9 with TRBJ2-3; tentative D call: TRBD2 (7 bases). Germline values: CDR1 SEHNR, CDR2 FQNEAQ (reference sequence). Trimming shortened V by 9 bases and J by 0 bases, and 16 bases separated the two germline ends. The CDR3 has 15 amino acids. CDR3 DNA: TGTGCCAGTCGCCGGGCGGGGGCTAGCACAGATACGCAGTATTTT. It is translated as CASRRAGASTDTQYF.

This clonotype appeared many times. The V and J genes are TRBV20-1 and TRBJ2-3; D unclear. CDR1 and CDR2 from the germline V gene are DFQATT and SNEGSKA (reference sequence). The ends were cut back, 3 bases at V and 2 bases at J, with 9 bases in the middle. The CDR3 spans 13 residues. The DNA for the CDR3 is TGCAGTGCTAGGATCGACCCCACAGATACGCAGTATTTT. Translating it yields CSARIDPTDTQYF.

The J gene is TRBJ2-2, the V gene TRBV5-1; D possibly matches TRBD1 or TRBD2 (5 bases each). This CDR3 comprises 15 residues. Germline V gene sequence: CDR1 SGHRS, CDR2 YFSETQ. Trimming took off 4 bases at V and 5 bases at J, with 15 bases between the two ends. The chain's CDR3 is CASSPAGRATGELFF. Here the CDR3 DNA reads TGCGCCAGCAGCCCGGCGGGCAGGGCAACCGGGGAGCTGTTTTTT.

This clonotype was observed a few times. The V call is TRBV28, the J call TRBJ2-3; TRBD2 matches 8 bases. The CDR3 runs to 15 residues. V lost 9 bases, J lost 0 bases, and 8 bases stayed unmatched. Germline V gene lookup returns CDR1 MDHEN and CDR2 SYDVKM. CDR3 nucleotide sequence: TGTGCCAGTACCCGGGGGGGGCCTAGCACAGATACGCAGTATTTT. Encoded protein: CASTRGGPSTDTQYF.

This clonotype has ten or more counts. V gene TRBV20-1 combines with J gene TRBJ2-1; 7 bases fit TRBD1. V trimming: 1 base; J trimming: 2 bases; junction bases outside the gene matches: 5. Germline V gene data show CDR1 as DFQATT and CDR2 as SNEGSKA (reference sequence). This CDR3 region has 15 residues. CDR3 nucleotide sequence: TGCAGTGCTAGAGTGCGGCAGGGGGCCTACAATGAGCAGTTCTTC. Translation gives CSARVRQGAYNEQFF.

This clonotype appeared a few times. The chain recombines TRBV10-3 with TRBJ2-2; 8 positions agree with TRBD1. Germline V lookup: CDR1 ENHRY, CDR2 SYGVKD. The CDR3 has 13 residues. The V gene end was trimmed by 8 bases and the J gene end by 8 bases; junction bases not matched to a gene: 7. The CDR3 DNA follows: TGTGCCATCCCTGGACAGGGACCAGGGGAGCTGTTTTTT. Residues: CAIPGQGPGELFF.

This clonotype came up many times. This sequence joins TRBV7-2 and TRBJ1-1; D gene unclear. The CDR3 loop spans 17 amino acids. V was clipped by 5 bases and J by 0 bases, with 19 bases between them. CDR1 SGHTA and CDR2 FQGNSA come from the germline V gene. As DNA, the CDR3 is TGTGCCAGCAGCCCTCCCCCCTTCCCATTAGTGAACACTGAAGCTTTCTTT. It encodes CASSPPPFPLVNTEAFF. Full variable domain (rest looked up from reference TRBV7-2 and TRBJ1-1): GAGVSQSPSNKVTEKGKDVELRCDPISGHTALYWYRQSLGQGLEFLIYFQGNSAPDKSGLPSDRFSAERTGGSVSTLTIQRTQQEDSAVYLCASSPPPFPLVNTEAFFGQGTRLTVV.

A few counts support this clonotype. This chain joins TRBV6-1 and TRBJ2-4, with 7 bases identical to TRBD2. J gave up 1 base and V 6 bases, and 3 bases lay outside the gene matches. The CDR3 contains 14 residues. Per germline, CDR1 MNHNS and CDR2 SASEGT. The CDR3 sequence: CASRSGGAKNIQYF. CDR3 sequence (DNA): TGTGCCAGCAGGTCCGGGGGGGCCAAAAACATTCAGTACTTC.

This chain links TRBV10-3 with TRBJ2-7; 9 bases align to TRBD2. Trimming removed 4 bases from V and 0 bases from J; junction bases left unmatched: 13. The CDR3 has 18 residues. Germline-derived CDR1 and CDR2 are ENHRY and SYGVKD. This CDR3 reads CAISVWSGGNTSSYEQYF. DNA of the CDR3: TGTGCCATCAGTGTCTGGAGCGGGGGGAACACGAGCTCCTACGAGCAGTACTTC.

J is TRBJ2-5 and V is TRBV5-1; D may be TRBD1 (6 bases). CDR3 length: 14 residues. The germline V gene encodes CDR1 SGHRS and CDR2 YFSETQ. Trimming left V 2 bases short and J 2 bases short, with 10 bases between. For the CDR3, the DNA is TGCGCCAGCAGCTTTTGGACAGTTCAAGAGACCCAGTACTTC. Translating gives CASSFWTVQETQYF.